Listed below are T cell receptor beta chains from one sample, sequenced in a study of T cell responses to AZD1222 COVID-19 vaccine. Measured with immunoSEQ multiplex PCR; TCRdb has only the in-frame clones, and not every one. The sample lists some 120,000 clones, around 88% occurring once. The sample consisted of peripheral blood, taken on day 0 of AZD1222 vaccination. These receptors were obtained from an adult in good health. Both conserved end residues are part of each CDR3. Fields, in order: J gene, clone size, V gene, D gene, CDR3 DNA, CDR3 protein. The D gene is left open where the match is weak. Size is omitted from some rows. Given values are once, few, many or a class for expanded clones.

TRBJ2-7 - TRBV27 TRBD2 TGTGCCAGCAGTTTAAAGCGGGGGAGGTACGAGCAGTACTTC CASSLKRGRYEQYF
TRBJ1-5 - TRBV21-1 - TGTGCCAGCAGCAAAGAATCGGGGGTGGGCCAGACAGGAGGGGATCAGCCCCAGCATTTT CASSKESGVGQTGGDQPQHF
TRBJ1-4 - TRBV27 - TGTGCCAGCCGCCCCCGGGGCCCGCGAAATGAAAAACTGTTTTTT CASRPRGPRNEKLFF
TRBJ1-5 - TRBV18 - TGTGCCAGCTCCCCGGACGGGGATCAGCCCCAGCATTTT CASSPDGDQPQHF
TRBJ1-6 - TRBV24-1 - TGTGCCACCAGTGACTCTGGACCGAACTCACCCCTCCACTTT CATSDSGPNSPLHF
TRBJ2-7 - TRBV29-1 - TGCAGCGTTTCGTGGGTTTCTCAGGGTGCCGAGCAGTACTTC CSVSWVSQGAEQYF
TRBJ2-5 - TRBV7-2 - TGTGCCAGCAGCTTAGCAGGATTCGGAGAGACCCAGTACTTC CASSLAGFGETQYF
TRBJ1-3 - TRBV6-2/TRBV6-3 - TGTGCCAGCAGTTACGGGACTGGAAACACCATATATTTT CASSYGTGNTIYF
TRBJ2-6 - TRBV28 - TGTGCCAGCAGCCTCGCGGGGGCCAACGTCCTGACTTTC CASSLAGANVLTF
TRBJ2-1 - TRBV27 - TGTGCCAGCAAATACGGGGGAAGGCAGTTCTTC CASKYGGRQFF
TRBJ2-2 once TRBV24-1 - TGTGCCACCAGTGATTCTAGGAGGGATCGACCCACCGGGGAGCTGTTTTTT CATSDSRRDRPTGELFF
TRBJ2-7 - TRBV4-2 TRBD1 TGTGCCAGCAGCCAGGACAGGGGGCTTCGGGAGCAGTACTTC CASSQDRGLREQYF
TRBJ1-5 - TRBV5-1 - TGCGCCAGCAGCCCGACGGACAGCCGGGAGGGTCAGCCCCAGCATTTT CASSPTDSREGQPQHF
TRBJ2-2 - TRBV11-2 - TGTGCCAGCAGCTATTATAACACCGGGGAGCTGTTTTTT CASSYYNTGELFF
TRBJ1-6 - TRBV25-1 - TGTGCCAGCAGCGGACAGCTCTATAATTCACCCCTCCACTTT CASSGQLYNSPLHF
TRBJ2-3 - TRBV5-1 - TGCGCCAGCAGTACCGGGGACACAGATACGCAGTATTTT CASSTGDTDTQYF
TRBJ1-1 - TRBV5-4 TRBD1 TGTGCCAGCAGACGGCAGGGGGGAGACACTGAAGCTTTCTTT CASRRQGGDTEAFF
TRBJ1-6 - TRBV9 TRBD1 TGTGCCAGCAGCGTGACAGGGGCCCACTCCTATAATTCACCCCTCCACTTT CASSVTGAHSYNSPLHF
TRBJ1-1 - TRBV6-5 - TGTGCCAGCAGTCCAAGAGGGACACAAGATGAAGCTTTCTTT CASSPRGTQDEAFF
TRBJ2-7 few TRBV12-5 - TGTGCTAGTGGTTTGGTACCGGGGACTCCGCCTTCAGACTACGAGCAGTACTTC CASGLVPGTPPSDYEQYF
TRBJ2-7 - TRBV2 - TGTGCCAGCAGGGCCGGTGGGGGGCGGTACGAGCAGTACTTC CASRAGGGRYEQYF
TRBJ2-1 - TRBV7-3 TRBD2 TGTGCCAGCAGCATTAGCGGGAGAGGAACCTACAATGAGCAGTTCTTC CASSISGRGTYNEQFF
TRBJ2-2 once TRBV15 TRBD2 TGTGCCACCAGCAGGGAGGGACTAGCGGGCGGTAGAGCCGGGGAGCTGTTTTTT CATSREGLAGGRAGELFF
TRBJ1-3 - TRBV9 - TGTGCCAGCAGCCCTCGTACTGGAAACACCATATATTTT CASSPRTGNTIYF
TRBJ2-3 - TRBV7-3 TRBD2 TGTGCCAGCAGCTTAACGGGGCTAGCGGGAGTGGGAGATACGCAGTATTTT CASSLTGLAGVGDTQYF
TRBJ1-2 - TRBV7-2 - TGTGCCAGCAGCTCCGGACAAGGGCGCATCTATGGCTACACCTTC CASSSGQGRIYGYTF
TRBJ2-1 - TRBV7-2 TRBD2 TGTGCCAGCAGCTTACTGGGACTAGCGGGAACCCGGAATGAGCAGTTCTTC CASSLLGLAGTRNEQFF
TRBJ2-7 - TRBV10-3 TRBD2 TGTGCCATCAGTGCGGGGACTAGCGGGAGAGGAGGGGCCTACGAGCAGTACTTC CAISAGTSGRGGAYEQYF
TRBJ2-7 once TRBV5-4 - TGTGCCAGCAGCTTGGAACGAGCTTGGAGGCGCGAGCAGTACTTC CASSLERAWRREQYF
TRBJ2-7 - TRBV6-2/TRBV6-3 TRBD2 TGTGCCAGCAGTTACCGGGGTCTAGCGGGATCCGAGCAGTACTTC CASSYRGLAGSEQYF
TRBJ2-7 - TRBV9 - TGTGCCAGCAGCGTAGCAGGAGGACACGTCCTTTTC CASSVAGGHVLF
TRBJ1-5 - TRBV7-6 - TGTGCCAGCAGCTTAGCGGAGGGGGGAGGGAATCAGCCCCAGCATTTT CASSLAEGGGNQPQHF
TRBJ2-1 - TRBV11-3 TRBD1 TGTGCCAGCAGCGCCAGACAGGGGGCCTACAATGAGCAGTTCTTC CASSARQGAYNEQFF
TRBJ2-5 once TRBV7-9 TRBD2 TGTGCCAGCAGCTTAGTTGTCGGGGGGGCCGAGACCCAGTACTTC CASSLVVGGAETQYF
TRBJ2-6 once TRBV19 TRBD2 TGTGCCAGTACCGGCGGGAGGCACTCTGGGGCCAACGTCCTGACTTTC CASTGGRHSGANVLTF
TRBJ2-5 - TRBV6-5 - TGTGCCAGCAGTTACTCCCCCCTAGAGAGCCAAGAGACCCAGTACTTC CASSYSPLESQETQYF
TRBJ2-4 - TRBV25-1 TRBD1 TGTGCCAGCGCCCTAGGACAGGGCAAAAACATTCAGTACTTC CASALGQGKNIQYF
TRBJ2-2 once TRBV7-2 - TGTGCCAGCAGCTTAAGGGCACTGAACACCGGGGAGCTGTTTTTT CASSLRALNTGELFF
TRBJ2-3 - TRBV5-1 - TGCGCCAGCAGCTTCCTGGCGGGGGCTAGCACAGATACGCAGTATTTT CASSFLAGASTDTQYF
TRBJ2-1 - TRBV6-4 TRBD1 TGTGCCAGCAGTAATACGCAGGGGGCAGGTTTTAATGAGCAGTTCTTC CASSNTQGAGFNEQFF
TRBJ2-5 - TRBV15 TRBD2 TGTGCCACCAGCAACCCGGGACTAGCGGGGCCCCTGGGGGAGACCCAGTACTTC CATSNPGLAGPLGETQYF
TRBJ2-7 - TRBV5-1 - TGCGCCAGCAGCTTAATGAGGGAAGGAGGCGAGCAGTACTTC CASSLMREGGEQYF
TRBJ2-3 - TRBV9 - TGTGCCAGCAGCGCTCCCGGCGGGGTTAGCACAGATACGCAGTATTTT CASSAPGGVSTDTQYF
TRBJ2-5 - TRBV11-2 TRBD2 TGTGCCAGCGAGCTGGGAACTAGCGCACCCAAGACCCAGTACTTC CASELGTSAPKTQYF
TRBJ1-1 - TRBV28 - TGTGCCAGCAGGCGGGATACAGGCTCGAACACTGAAGCTTTCTTT CASRRDTGSNTEAFF
TRBJ1-1 - TRBV5-6 TRBD1 TGTGCCAGCAGCTGGGGACAGGAGGACACTGAAGCTTTCTTT CASSWGQEDTEAFF
TRBJ2-3 - TRBV19 - TGTGCCAGTACCCGACAGCCTAGCACAGATACGCAGTATTTT CASTRQPSTDTQYF
TRBJ2-1 - TRBV7-9 - TGTGCCAGCAGCTCTGGCAGGGGAAGTGAGCAGTTCTTC CASSSGRGSEQFF